The 22 T cell receptor beta chains below all came from one sample that was sequenced in a study of cytomegalovirus exposure and HLA in healthy donors. TCRdb's copy holds only in-frame clones and misses some; the assay was immunoSEQ multiplex PCR. The data show some 60,000 clones, 90% to 96% seen once. The sequencing input was PBMCs. These receptors all come from a man aged 18 to 30 in good health and CMV-seronegative.

The V and J genes are TRBV11-2 and TRBJ2-7, with TRBD1 matching 9 bases. Per the germline V gene, CDR1 is SGHAT and CDR2 is FQNNGV. V lost 5 bases, J lost 2 bases, and 4 bases stayed unmatched. CDR3 length: 14 amino acids. This chain's CDR3 is CASSGRQGAYEQYF. In nucleotides, the CDR3 is TGTGCCAGCAGCGGGCGACAGGGGGCCTACGAGCAGTACTTC.

The chain carries TRBV27 and TRBJ1-5; tentative D call: TRBD1 (5 bases). V lost 7 bases to trimming and J lost 7 bases, with 20 bases between them. The germline V gene has CDR1 MNHEY and CDR2 SMNVEV (reference sequence). The CDR3 covers 15 residues. CDR3 DNA sequence: TGTGCCAGCAATAGGGTCCTTTGGGGCGGCCAGCCCCAGCATTTT. It is translated as CASNRVLWGGQPQHF.

V gene TRBV28 combines with J gene TRBJ1-5; weak D call: TRBD1 (6 bases). CDR3 length equals 18 residues. With 5 bases removed from V and 0 bases from J, the gap between germline ends came to 20 bases. Germline loops: CDR1 MDHEN, CDR2 SYDVKM. The CDR3 sequence: CASSTDRKTIYSNQPQHF. The CDR3 region has the DNA TGTGCCAGCAGTACGGACAGAAAAACAATCTATAGCAATCAGCCCCAGCATTTT.

Only one count was recorded for this clone. This chain joins TRBV9 and TRBJ2-2, with 7 positions matching TRBD1. Losses at the gene ends were 0 bases for V and 4 bases for J; bases not matched to a gene: 6. CDR1 SGDLS and CDR2 YYNGEE come from the germline V gene. This CDR3 spans 16 amino acids. The CDR3 DNA reads as TGTGCCAGCAGCGTAGCTCTCCACAGGGGCACCGGGGAGCTGTTTTTT. It translates to CASSVALHRGTGELFF.

The V call is TRBV9, the J call TRBJ2-1; 10 bases are a match to TRBD2. V lost 5 bases and J lost 6; bases outside the gene matches: 14. Germline assignment: CDR1 SGDLS and CDR2 YYNGEE. This CDR3 comprises 17 residues. The CDR3 bases are TGTGCCAGCAGTCAAAACCCCTCTAGCGGGAGTACCAATGAGCAGTTCTTC. It encodes CASSQNPSSGSTNEQFF.

In regard to this clone: One end of the junction varies from germline; a read error may be responsible. V and J are TRBV7-7 and TRBJ2-1; D is perhaps TRBD2 (5 bases). Per germline, CDR1 SSHAT and CDR2 FNYEAQ (reference sequence). The length of the CDR3 is 13 residues. CDR3 nucleotides: TGTGCTAGCAGCACGGAGCGGCACAATGAGCAGTTCTTC. Its translation: CASSTERHNEQFF.

The chain has TRBV7-2 and TRBJ2-1; tentatively, D is TRBD1 (5 bases). V was clipped by 3 bases and J by 0 bases, with 9 bases between them. CDR3 length: 15 residues. Germline assignment: CDR1 SGHTA and CDR2 FQGNSA. CDR3 amino acids: CASSLTVSSYNEQFF. CDR3 nucleotides: TGTGCCAGCAGCTTGACAGTCAGCTCCTACAATGAGCAGTTCTTC.

This rearrangement joins TRBV9 to TRBJ2-7, with D uncertain. The CDR3 is made up of 13 amino acids. Looked up from germline, CDR1 is SGDLS and CDR2 is YYNGEE. V lost 3 bases and J 3 bases, leaving 10 bases between the germline ends. Written as DNA, the CDR3 is TGTGCCAGCAGCGGCGTCACGAGCTACGAGCAGTACTTC. It yields the protein CASSGVTSYEQYF. Using reference TRBV9 and TRBJ2-7 for the parts outside the CDR3, the full variable domain is DSGVTQTPKHLITATGQRVTLRCSPRSGDLSVYWYQQSLDQGLQFLIQYYNGEERAKGNILERFSAQQFPDLHSELNLSSLELGDSALYFCASSGVTSYEQYFGPGTRLTVT.

The V call is TRBV11-2, the J call TRBJ1-2, with unresolved D. The V gene lost 6 bases and the J gene lost 1 base, with 15 bases spanning the gap. The germline gives CDR1 SGHAT, CDR2 FQNNGV. The CDR3 runs to 15 residues. The CDR3 loop is CASRQTSGNNYGYTF. DNA for the CDR3: TGTGCCAGCAGACAGACGTCGGGAAATAACTATGGCTACACCTTC.

Written as DNA, the CDR3 is TGCGCCAGCAGCTTGGCCGCCGGGAAGCAGTTCTTC. Protein product: CASSLAAGKQFF. The J gene is TRBJ2-1, the V gene TRBV5-1; D might be TRBD2 (5 bases). This CDR3 region has 12 residues. V dropped 0 bases and J dropped 11 bases, with 9 bases sitting between them. Germline lookup yields CDR1 SGHRS and CDR2 YFSETQ.

The chain uses TRBV4-1 and TRBJ2-5, with D perhaps matching TRBD1 (6 bases). V lost 5 bases and J 2 bases, leaving 27 bases between the germline ends. CDR1 MGHRA and CDR2 YSYEKL come from the germline V gene. The CDR3 is 19 residues long. For the CDR3, the DNA is TGCGCCAGCAGCTCCGCCCCCCAGGGGACCCGATACTTACAAGAGACCCAGTACTTC. It codes for CASSSAPQGTRYLQETQYF.

This chain links TRBV27 with TRBJ2-7; D is unresolved. This CDR3 comprises 16 residues. The V gene lost 1 base and the J gene lost 2 bases, with 15 bases spanning the gap. Germline assignment: CDR1 MNHEY and CDR2 SMNVEV (reference sequence). CDR3 protein: CASSLWYERMAYEQYF. The DNA of the CDR3 is TGTGCCAGCAGTTTATGGTACGAGAGGATGGCCTACGAGCAGTACTTC.

The chain employs TRBV28 and TRBJ1-2; TRBD1 matches at 7 bases. The CDR3 is 13 residues long. From germline, CDR1 is MDHEN and CDR2 SYDVKM. V lost 3 bases, J lost 8 bases, and 6 bases stayed unmatched. DNA of the CDR3: TGTGCCAGCAGTTTGAAGGGGGCGTGGGGCTACACCTTC. This encodes CASSLKGAWGYTF.

The genes are TRBV10-3 and TRBJ1-1; D not resolved. Trimming shortened V by 6 bases and J by 10 bases, and 18 bases separated the two germline ends. In germline, CDR1 is ENHRY, CDR2 SYGVKD. The length of the CDR3 is 13 residues. CDR3 amino acids: CAIRPDPRGGAFF. The CDR3 nucleotides read TGTGCCATCAGACCTGACCCCCGGGGTGGAGCTTTCTTT.

The rearrangement links TRBV4-2 to TRBJ2-6, with TRBD2 as a possible D gene (5 bases). The CDR3 is made up of 15 amino acids. Between the trimmed V and J ends, which lost 4 bases and 1 base, there was a span of 8 bases. The germline gives CDR1 LGHNA, CDR2 YNFKEQ. CDR3 sequence: CASSRPGSGANVLTF. CDR3 coding DNA: TGTGCCAGCAGCCGACCGGGGTCTGGGGCCAACGTCCTGACTTTC.

This chain connects TRBV6-5 to TRBJ2-2; possible D gene TRBD1, 6 bases. Germline CDR1 is MNHEY and CDR2 is SVGAGI. V was shortened by 6 bases and J by 4 bases, with 12 bases between the two germline ends. The CDR3 runs to 14 residues. The CDR3 sequence is CASRDYRATGELFF. DNA for the CDR3: TGTGCCAGCAGGGATTACAGGGCCACCGGGGAGCTGTTTTTT.

V is TRBV19 and J is TRBJ2-1; the match to TRBD2 covers 7 bases. CDR1 and CDR2 (germline): LNHDA, SQIVND (reference sequence). This CDR3 spans 13 amino acids. J gave up 7 bases and V 4 bases, and 4 bases lay outside the gene matches. In DNA, the CDR3 is TGTGCCAGTAGTAGCGGGAGTTTGAATGAGCAGTTCTTC. Protein product: CASSSGSLNEQFF. Looking up the rest from reference TRBV19 and TRBJ2-1 gives the full variable domain: DGGITQSPKYLFRKEGQNVTLSCEQNLNHDAMYWYRQDPGQGLRLIYYSQIVNDFQKGDIAEGYSVSREKKESFPLTVTSAQKNPTAFYLCASSSGSLNEQFFGPGTRLTVL.

The chain recombines TRBV10-1 with TRBJ2-7; 8 bases agree with TRBD2. CDR1 is WNHNN, CDR2 SYGVQD, per germline (reference sequence). The CDR3 totals 14 residues. The ends lost 5 bases at V and 1 base at J; junction bases unmatched: 4. The CDR3 DNA follows: TGCGCCAGCAGTCCGCTAGCGGGTTCCTACGAGCAGTACTTC. It specifies CASSPLAGSYEQYF.

The chain couples TRBV30 to TRBJ1-5, with D possibly matching TRBD1 (5 bases). Germline CDR1 and CDR2: GTSNPN and SVGIG (reference sequence). CDR3 size: 13 residues. V lost 3 bases to trimming and J lost 7 bases, with 13 bases between them. CDR3 region: CAWSSQGVQPQHF. DNA of the CDR3: TGTGCCTGGAGCTCCCAGGGTGTGCAGCCCCAGCATTTT.

The genes are TRBV11-2 and TRBJ1-1; D is unresolved. Trimming cost V 3 bases and J 1 base, with 6 bases left between them. This CDR3 is 13 amino acids long. Looked up from germline, CDR1 is SGHAT and CDR2 is FQNNGV. The CDR3 is CASSFSGNTEAFF. CDR3 in DNA: TGTGCCAGCAGCTTCTCCGGGAACACTGAAGCTTTCTTT.

V is TRBV27 and J is TRBJ1-1; weak D call: TRBD1 (5 bases). Germline loops: CDR1 MNHEY, CDR2 SMNVEV (reference sequence). There are 12 residues in the CDR3. Trimming shortened V by 8 bases and J by 1 base, and 8 bases separated the two germline ends. In DNA, the CDR3 is TGTGCCAGCCAAAGGGGGAACACTGAAGCTTTCTTT. Protein sequence: CASQRGNTEAFF.

The chain couples TRBV9 to TRBJ1-3; 10 bases agree with TRBD1. CDR1 is SGDLS and CDR2 is YYNGEE in the germline V gene. This CDR3 region has 18 residues. V was clipped by 0 bases and J by 0 bases; unmatched bases: 6. This CDR3 reads CASSVGSGQGSSGNTIYF. In DNA, the CDR3 is TGTGCCAGCAGCGTAGGATCGGGACAGGGGAGCTCTGGAAACACCATATATTTT.